This TCR beta chain was identified during a study of blood T cell repertoires in COVID-19. Study background: Both acute and convalescent COVID-19 samples were obtained from the United States, Italy and Spain. T cells, B-cell-depleted T cells, or PBMCs provided the cDNA or gDNA that served as material.

In the original analysis: Counts of nucleated cells, estimated from reference gene primer amplification, were obtained. Clones were sequenced by immunoSEQ multiplex PCR, and TCRdb holds only the in-frame ones, with some missing. Clone size and V and J calls were adopted from that table, with D and trimming inferred from the DNA. The table lists about 170,000 clones, more than 85% of them singletons. Germline trimming cut 5 bases from V and 6 bases from J; bases unmatched to any gene: 11. Germline V gives CDR1 SGHAT, CDR2 FQNNGV. The CDR3 is made up of 15 amino acids. Sequencing was carried out using PBMCs or T cells enriched from blood (not recorded which). The chain has TRBV11-2 and TRBJ2-7; 9 bases agree with TRBD1. The receptor comes from a woman in her 50s who had recovered from COVID-19. The CDR3 here is CASSVFLGQGSEQYF. The CDR3, as DNA: TGTGCCAGCAGCGTCTTTTTGGGACAGGGTAGCGAGCAGTACTTC. Full variable domain (remainder filled in from reference TRBV11-2 and TRBJ2-7): EAGVAQSPRYKIIEKRQSVAFWCNPISGHATLYWYQQILGQGPKLLIQFQNNGVVDDSQLPKDRFSAERLKGVDSTLKIQPAKLEDSAVYLCASSVFLGQGSEQYFGPGTRLTVT.